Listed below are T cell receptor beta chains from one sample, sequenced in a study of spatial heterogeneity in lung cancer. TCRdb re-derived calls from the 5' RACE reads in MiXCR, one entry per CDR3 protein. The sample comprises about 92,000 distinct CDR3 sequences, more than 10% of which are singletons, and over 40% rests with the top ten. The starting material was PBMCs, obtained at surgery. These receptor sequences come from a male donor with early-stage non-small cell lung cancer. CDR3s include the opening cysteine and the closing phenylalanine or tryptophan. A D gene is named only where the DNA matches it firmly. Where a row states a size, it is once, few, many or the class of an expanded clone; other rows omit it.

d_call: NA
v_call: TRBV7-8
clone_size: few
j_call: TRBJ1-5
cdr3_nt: TGTGCCAGCAGAGGTGCAGGGATGTGGCAGCCCCAGCATTTT
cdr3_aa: CASRGAGMWQPQHF

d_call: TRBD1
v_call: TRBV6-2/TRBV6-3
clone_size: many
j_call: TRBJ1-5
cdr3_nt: TGTGCCAGCCGTAAGTCAGGGGGCGATCAGCCCCAGCATTTT
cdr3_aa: CASRKSGGDQPQHF

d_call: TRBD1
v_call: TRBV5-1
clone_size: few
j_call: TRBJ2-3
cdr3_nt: TGCGCCAGCAGCCTACAGGGGGCCCTTACCACAGATACGCAGTATTTT
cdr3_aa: CASSLQGALTTDTQYF

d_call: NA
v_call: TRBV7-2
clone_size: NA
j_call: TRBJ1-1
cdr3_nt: TGTGCCAGCAGCTTAGCCCAATCTGCTTTCTTT
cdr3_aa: CASSLAQSAFF

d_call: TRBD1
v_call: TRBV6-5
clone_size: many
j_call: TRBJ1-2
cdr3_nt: TGTGCCAGCAGTATCCAGGGGGTAATCACCTTC
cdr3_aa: CASSIQGVITF

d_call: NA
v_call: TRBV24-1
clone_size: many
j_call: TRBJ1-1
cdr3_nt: TGTGCCACCAGAGTTTCCCACCGGGGTGAAGCTTTCTTT
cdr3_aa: CATRVSHRGEAFF

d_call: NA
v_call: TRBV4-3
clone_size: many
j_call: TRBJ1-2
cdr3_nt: TGCGCCAGCAGCCAAGATATGGCAGGGAGTGGCTACACCTTC
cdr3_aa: CASSQDMAGSGYTF

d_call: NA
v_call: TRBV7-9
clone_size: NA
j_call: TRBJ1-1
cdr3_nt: TGTGCCAGCAGCTTAGCCCCTGGGCCGAATTTCTTT
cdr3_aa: CASSLAPGPNFF

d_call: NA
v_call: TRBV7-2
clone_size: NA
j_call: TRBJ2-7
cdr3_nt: TGTGCCAGCAGCTTAGGAGGGAGCAGCACCTACGAGCAGTACTTC
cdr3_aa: CASSLGGSSTYEQYF

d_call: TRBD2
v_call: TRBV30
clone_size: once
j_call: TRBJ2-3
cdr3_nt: TGTGCCGCGGAGCGGGGGCAGACAGATACGCAGTATTTT
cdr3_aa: CAAERGQTDTQYF

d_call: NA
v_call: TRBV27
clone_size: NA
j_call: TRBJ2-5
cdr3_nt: TGTGCCAGCAGTTCTCAGGGGGGGGTTTGGAAGACCCAGTACTTC
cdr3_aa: CASSSQGGVWKTQYF

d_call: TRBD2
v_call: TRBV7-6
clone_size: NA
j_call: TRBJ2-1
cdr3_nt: TGTGCCAGCAGGGCTACGACCGGGGGGTTGAGTAATGCGCAGTTCTTC
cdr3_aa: CASRATTGGLSNAQFF

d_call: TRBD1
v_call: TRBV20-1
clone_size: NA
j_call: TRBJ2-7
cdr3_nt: TGCAGTGCTAGTGACCGGGACAGGGCCTACGAGCAGTACTTC
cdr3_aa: CSASDRDRAYEQYF

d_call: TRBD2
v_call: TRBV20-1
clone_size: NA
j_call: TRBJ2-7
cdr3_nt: TGCAGTGCTTCCACACCCAGCGGGGGCCCCTACGAGCAGTACTTC
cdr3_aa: CSASTPSGGPYEQYF

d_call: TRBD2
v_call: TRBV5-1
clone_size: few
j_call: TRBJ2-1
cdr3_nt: TGCGCCAGCACCATGGGCACTCTAGCGGGAGATGAGCAGTTCTTC
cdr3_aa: CASTMGTLAGDEQFF

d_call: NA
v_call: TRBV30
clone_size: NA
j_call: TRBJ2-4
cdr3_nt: TGTGCCTGGAGTGTAGCGGAGTGGAACATTCAGTACTTC
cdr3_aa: CAWSVAEWNIQYF

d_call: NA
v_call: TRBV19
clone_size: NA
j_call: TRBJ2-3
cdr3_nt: TGTGCCATCAAAGCACCAGTCACAGATACGCAGTATTTT
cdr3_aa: CAIKAPVTDTQYF

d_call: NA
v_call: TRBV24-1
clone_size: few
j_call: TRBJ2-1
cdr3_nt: TGTGCCACCAGTGACAATGTTAGCAGGGGCTGGGTCTTC
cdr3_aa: CATSDNVSRGWVF

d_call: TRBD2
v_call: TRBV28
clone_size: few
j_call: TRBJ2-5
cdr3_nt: TGTGCCAGCAGGTCCCCGCTAGCGGGAGTCTTCTCGAACCGGAGACAAGAGACCCAGTACTTC
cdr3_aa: CASRSPLAGVFSNRRQETQYF

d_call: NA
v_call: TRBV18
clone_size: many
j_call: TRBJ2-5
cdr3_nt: TGTGCCAGCTCACCACAAGGGGTTGAGACCCAGTACTTC
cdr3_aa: CASSPQGVETQYF

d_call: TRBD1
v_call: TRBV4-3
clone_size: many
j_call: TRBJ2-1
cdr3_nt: TGCGCCAGCAGCCAAGAATATTGGGACAGTAAGTTCTTC
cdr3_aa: CASSQEYWDSKFF

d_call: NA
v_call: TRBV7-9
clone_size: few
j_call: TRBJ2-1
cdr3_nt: TGTGCCAGCTCATGGGGCGCTCAGGCTGAGCAGTTCTTC
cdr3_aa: CASSWGAQAEQFF

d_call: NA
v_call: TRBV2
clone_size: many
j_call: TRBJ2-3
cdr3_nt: TGTGCCAGCAGGGGGTTCACAGATACGCAGTATTTT
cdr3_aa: CASRGFTDTQYF

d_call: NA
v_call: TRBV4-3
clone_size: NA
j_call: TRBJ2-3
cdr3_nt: TGCGCCAGCAGCCAAGGTCCCAGGGAGCAAGGAGATACGCAGTATTTT
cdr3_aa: CASSQGPREQGDTQYF

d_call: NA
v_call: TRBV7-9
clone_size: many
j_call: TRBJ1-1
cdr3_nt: TGTGCCAGCAGCTACAACGGGCAGGGCGGAAACACTGAAGCTTTCTTT
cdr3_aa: CASSYNGQGGNTEAFF

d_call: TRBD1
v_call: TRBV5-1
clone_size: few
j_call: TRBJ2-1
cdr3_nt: TGCGCCAGCAGATCTACCGGGACAGGGCCCTACAATGAGCAGTTCTTC
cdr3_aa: CASRSTGTGPYNEQFF

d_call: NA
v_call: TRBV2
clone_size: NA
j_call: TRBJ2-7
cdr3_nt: TGTGCCAGCAGCGAGGACCTCTACGAGCAGTACTTC
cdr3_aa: CASSEDLYEQYF

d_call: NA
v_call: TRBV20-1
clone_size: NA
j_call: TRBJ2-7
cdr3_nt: TGCAGTGCTGATTGGTCGATGGGGGGCCACGAGCAGTACTTC
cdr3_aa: CSADWSMGGHEQYF

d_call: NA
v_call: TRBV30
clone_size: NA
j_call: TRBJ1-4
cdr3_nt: TGTGCCTGGAGTGTTGAGGGAGTGGAAAAACTGTTTTTT
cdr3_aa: CAWSVEGVEKLFF

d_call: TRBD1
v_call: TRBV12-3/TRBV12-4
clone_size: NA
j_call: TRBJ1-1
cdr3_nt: TGTGCCAGCAAACCGGGACAGTCGAACACTGAAGCTTTCTTT
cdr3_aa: CASKPGQSNTEAFF

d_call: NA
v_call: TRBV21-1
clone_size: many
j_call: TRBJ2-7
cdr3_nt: TGTGCCAGCAGCCCCGAAGGTGAGGAGCAGTACTTC
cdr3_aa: CASSPEGEEQYF

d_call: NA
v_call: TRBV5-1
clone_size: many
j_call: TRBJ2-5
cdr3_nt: TGCGCCAGCAGCTCGCTCTCATACCAAGAGACCCAGTACTTC
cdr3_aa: CASSSLSYQETQYF

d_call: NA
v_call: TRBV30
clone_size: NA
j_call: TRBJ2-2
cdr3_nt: TGTGCCTGGAGTGTACGGGGCGGGTACACCGGGGAGCTGTTTTTT
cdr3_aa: CAWSVRGGYTGELFF

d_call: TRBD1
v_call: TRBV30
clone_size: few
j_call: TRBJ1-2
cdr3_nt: TGTGCCTGGGCGACAGGGGGGGACTATGGCTACACCTTC
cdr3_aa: CAWATGGDYGYTF

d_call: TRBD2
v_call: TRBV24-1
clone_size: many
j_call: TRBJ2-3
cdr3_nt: TGTGCCACCAGTGATACAGGGGCGCTGGGGACTAGCGGGCCCCATACGCAGTATTTT
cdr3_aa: CATSDTGALGTSGPHTQYF

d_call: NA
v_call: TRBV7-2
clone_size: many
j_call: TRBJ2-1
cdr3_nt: TGTGCCAGCAGCCTGTTTGCCGATGAGCAGTTCTTC
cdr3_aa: CASSLFADEQFF

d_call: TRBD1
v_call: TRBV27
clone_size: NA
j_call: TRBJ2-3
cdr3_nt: TGTGCCAGCAGTATGAGACAGGGCAAAGATACGCAGTATTTT
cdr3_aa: CASSMRQGKDTQYF

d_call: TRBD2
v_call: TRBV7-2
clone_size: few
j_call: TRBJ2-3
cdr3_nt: TGTGCCAGCAGCTTAGGCCCAGCGGGAAGAGATACGCAGTATTTT
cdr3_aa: CASSLGPAGRDTQYF

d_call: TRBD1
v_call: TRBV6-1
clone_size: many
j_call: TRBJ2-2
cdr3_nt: TGTGCCAGCAGAGGACAGGGGGCCACCGGGGAGCTGTTTTTT
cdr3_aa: CASRGQGATGELFF

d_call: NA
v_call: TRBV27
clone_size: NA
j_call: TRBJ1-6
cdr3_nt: TGTGCCAGCAGACCAGGGTTTGCTAATTCACCCCTCCACTTT
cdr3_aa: CASRPGFANSPLHF

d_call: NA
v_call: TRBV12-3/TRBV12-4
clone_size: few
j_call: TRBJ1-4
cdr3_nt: TGTGCCAGCAGTTCCCAAAGAGATAATGAAAAACTGTTTTTT
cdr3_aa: CASSSQRDNEKLFF

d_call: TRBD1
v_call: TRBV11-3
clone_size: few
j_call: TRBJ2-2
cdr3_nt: TGTGCCAGCAGCTCGAATGAACAGGGGCTCCTGGGCGGGGAGCTGTTTTTT
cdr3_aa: CASSSNEQGLLGGELFF

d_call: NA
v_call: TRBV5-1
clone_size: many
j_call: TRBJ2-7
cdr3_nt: TGCGCCAGCCGAAGCGGAGGCTCATGGGACGAGCAGTACTTC
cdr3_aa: CASRSGGSWDEQYF

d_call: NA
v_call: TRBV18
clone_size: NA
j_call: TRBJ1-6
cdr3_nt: TGTGCCAGCTCACTAAGGGACTCAGCTTCACCCCTCCACTTT
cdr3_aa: CASSLRDSASPLHF

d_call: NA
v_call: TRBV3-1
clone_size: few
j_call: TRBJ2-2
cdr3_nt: TGTGCCAGCCAGACAGCGAACACCGGGGAGCTGTTTTTT
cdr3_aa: CASQTANTGELFF

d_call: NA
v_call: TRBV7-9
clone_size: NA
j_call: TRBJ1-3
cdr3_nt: TGTGCCAGCAGCCATAGCGGATTGCCTGAGCGTAACACCATATATTTT
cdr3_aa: CASSHSGLPERNTIYF

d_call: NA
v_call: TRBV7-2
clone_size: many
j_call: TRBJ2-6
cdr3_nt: TGTGCCAGCAGACTAGAGCGCAGGGCTGGGGCCAACGTCCTGACTTTC
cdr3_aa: CASRLERRAGANVLTF